Listed here are 22 T cell receptor beta chains from one sample, sequenced in a study of CD8 T cells in ankylosing spondylitis (dated by TCRdb to the late 2010s). The antigens for these receptors are not known. What the research found in general, with its limitations: Blood from ankylosing spondylitis patients appeared to be characterized by a TCR beta motif made up of under ten highly homologous amino acid variants.

To prepare the library, 5' RACE was applied. Sequencing instrument: Illumina HiSeq 2500. TCRdb reprocessed the public reads (quality trimming at Q25 with fastp, clone calling with MiXCR) and kept in-frame beta chains. Rows are combined by CDR3 protein, so each entry shows the most common genes and DNA. A total of almost 400,000 distinct CDR3 sequences appear in this sample, around 24% of them only once. 16% of the sample comes from the top ten. What was sequenced was blood, either unsorted or a sorted T cell fraction (not recorded which). The receptors were sampled from a male donor with ankylosing spondylitis.

This clonotype was seen a few times. The chain couples TRBV5-1 to TRBJ1-2, with D possibly matching TRBD1 (6 bases). Per germline, CDR1 SGHRS and CDR2 YFSETQ. The length of the CDR3 is 15 residues. The V gene lost 0 bases and the J gene lost 4 bases, with 13 bases spanning the gap. CDR3 protein: CASSLATRGGYGYTF. Written as DNA, the CDR3 is TGCGCCAGCAGCTTGGCGACCAGGGGTGGCTATGGCTACACCTTC.

This chain joins TRBV14 and TRBJ2-4; 8 bases map to TRBD2. The V gene end was trimmed by 5 bases and the J gene end by 8 bases; junction bases not matched to a gene: 20. The CDR3 runs 18 residues. Germline V lookup: CDR1 SGHDN, CDR2 FVKESK. CDR3: CASSYVLADLSRGYIQYF. CDR3 sequence (DNA): TGTGCCAGCAGCTACGTACTAGCGGACCTCTCCCGCGGATACATTCAGTACTTC.

In its sample, this clonotype was seen a few times. The rearrangement links TRBV3-1 to TRBJ2-1, with 10 positions matching TRBD2. V lost 8 bases and J lost 3; bases outside the gene matches: 7. Germline CDR1 and CDR2: LGHDT and YNNKEL (reference sequence). CDR3 length: 15 residues. DNA for the CDR3: TGTGCCAGCGCCTCGGGACTAGCGTACTACAATGAGCAGTTCTTC. Translated: CASASGLAYYNEQFF.

This clonotype appeared a few times. This chain joins TRBV6-1 and TRBJ1-5; TRBD1 matches 8 bases. V gave up 6 bases and J gave up 7 bases; unmatched junction bases: 8. This CDR3 is 14 amino acids long. The germline V gene encodes CDR1 MNHNS and CDR2 SASEGT. As DNA, the CDR3 is TGTGCCAGCAGGGAGACGGACAGGGTCCAGCCCCAGCATTTT. This sequence encodes CASRETDRVQPQHF.

This clonotype has just a few counts. V and J are TRBV5-1 and TRBJ1-4; 7 nucleotides match TRBD1. With V trimmed by 0 bases and J by 12 bases, 11 bases remained unmatched. The CDR3 runs 15 residues. CDR1 and CDR2 (germline): SGHRS, YFSETQ. CDR3 DNA sequence: TGCGCCAGCAGCTTGGCCGGGACAGCCTGGGACGAACTGTTTTTT. This codes for CASSLAGTAWDELFF.

This clonotype was observed a few times. The gene calls are TRBV5-1 and TRBJ1-5, with D unresolved. Germline V gene sequence: CDR1 SGHRS, CDR2 YFSETQ. The CDR3 has 16 residues. V lost 2 bases and J lost 0, with 12 bases in between. This chain's CDR3 is CASSFGPINSNQPQHF. The CDR3, as DNA: TGCGCCAGCAGCTTTGGGCCTATAAATAGCAATCAGCCCCAGCATTTT.

V is TRBV4-1 and J is TRBJ2-1; D is perhaps TRBD2 (5 bases). The CDR3 runs to 17 residues. Trimming removed 0 bases from V and 5 bases from J, with 17 bases in between. Germline V gene sequence: CDR1 MGHRA, CDR2 YSYEKL. The CDR3 loop is CASSQEKGGADHNEQFF. CDR3 nucleotide sequence: TGCGCCAGCAGCCAAGAGAAGGGTGGAGCGGACCACAATGAGCAGTTCTTC.

The chain recombines TRBV5-6 with TRBJ2-7; perhaps TRBD2 as D (6 bases). This CDR3 is built from 10 residues. Germline V lookup: CDR1 SGHDT, CDR2 YYEEEE. V lost 5 bases and J 7 bases, leaving 7 bases between the germline ends. This CDR3 reads CASSAGEQYF. CDR3 coding DNA: TGTGCCAGCAGTGCGGGGGAGCAGTACTTC.

This clonotype occurred a few times. The rearrangement uses TRBV19 and TRBJ1-1, with D unresolved. This CDR3 comprises 14 residues. Germline loops: CDR1 LNHDA, CDR2 SQIVND (reference sequence). Trimming cost V 5 bases and J 1 base, with 11 bases left between them. The CDR3 loop is CASSLTTANTEAFF. The CDR3, as DNA: TGTGCCAGTAGTCTAACCACTGCGAACACTGAAGCTTTCTTT.

The genes are TRBV5-1 and TRBJ1-4; no firm D call. Trimming pared 0 bases from V and 8 bases from J, leaving 14 bases between. The CDR3 covers 15 residues. Germline V gene sequence: CDR1 SGHRS, CDR2 YFSETQ. The CDR3 DNA reads as TGCGCCAGCAGCTTGGGTTGGATTGGAAAGGAAAAACTGTTTTTT. Amino acids: CASSLGWIGKEKLFF. Complete variable domain (other parts from reference TRBV5-1 and TRBJ1-4): KAGVTQTPRYLIKTRGQQVTLSCSPISGHRSVSWYQQTPGQGLQFLFEYFSETQRNKGNFPGRFSGRQFSNSRSEMNVSTLELGDSALYLCASSLGWIGKEKLFFGSGTQLSVL.

This clonotype came up a few times. The genes are TRBV9 and TRBJ2-1; D possibly corresponds to TRBD1 (6 bases). Trimming took off 3 bases at V and 3 bases at J, with 10 bases between the two ends. This CDR3 spans 14 amino acids. Germline CDR1 SGDLS, CDR2 YYNGEE. The CDR3 nucleotides read TGTGCCAGCAGCGAGACAGGAGGCTACAATGAGCAGTTCTTC. It yields the protein CASSETGGYNEQFF.

DNA of the CDR3: TGTGCCAGCACGAGGAGAGACTATAGCAATCAGCCCCAGCATTTT. Residues: CASTRRDYSNQPQHF. The chain is built from TRBV6-1 and TRBJ1-5, with unresolved D. CDR3 length: 15 amino acids. V lost 7 bases, J lost 0 bases, and 13 bases lay in between. CDR1 is MNHNS and CDR2 is SASEGT in the germline V gene.

This chain joins TRBV10-3 and TRBJ2-7, with D possibly being TRBD2 (6 bases). CDR3 length equals 16 residues. The V and J ends lost 0 bases and 0 bases respectively, with 12 bases between them. The germline CDR1 and CDR2 sequences are ENHRY and SYGVKD. CDR3 DNA: TGTGCCATCAGTGAGTCGATGGCGGGGAGCTCCTACGAGCAGTACTTC. Its translation is CAISESMAGSSYEQYF.

This chain uses TRBV14 with TRBJ2-1; 12 bases agree with TRBD2. Germline assignment: CDR1 SGHDN and CDR2 FVKESK. The CDR3 is 15 residues long. V was clipped by 7 bases and J by 8 bases; unmatched bases: 9. In nucleotides, the CDR3 is TGTGCCAGCAACCGACTAGCGGGAGAGGACGATGAGCAGTTCTTC. The encoded protein is CASNRLAGEDDEQFF.

The chain links TRBV20-1 to TRBJ2-3, with TRBD2 as a possible D gene (6 bases). CDR1 is DFQATT, CDR2 SNEGSKA, per germline (reference sequence). The CDR3 sequence is 14 residues long. V shed 6 bases and J shed 6 bases, with 19 bases lying between them. The CDR3 sequence: CSAPTRGGEDTQYF. CDR3 DNA sequence: TGCAGTGCGCCAACTAGGGGAGGCGAGGATACGCAGTATTTT.

This rearrangement joins TRBV6-1 to TRBJ2-5; D gene unclear. The CDR3 totals 14 residues. V gave up 6 bases and J gave up 4 bases, with 15 bases separating them. Germline values: CDR1 MNHNS, CDR2 SASEGT. The CDR3 loop is CASSGRFPSETQYF. The CDR3 DNA reads TGTGCCAGCAGCGGCCGATTCCCCTCAGAGACCCAGTACTTC.

This clonotype was counted at least ten times. This chain uses TRBV7-8 with TRBJ2-7; 8 bases fit TRBD1. Germline values: CDR1 SGHVS, CDR2 FQNEAQ. V trimming: 3 bases; J trimming: 1 base; junction bases outside the gene matches: 5. The CDR3 covers 15 residues. The CDR3 DNA reads as TGTGCCAGCAGCTTCGGCAGGGGGCTATCCTACGAGCAGTACTTC. This gives the protein CASSFGRGLSYEQYF.

This sequence joins TRBV3-1 and TRBJ2-1; 11 bases agree with TRBD2. This CDR3 has 15 amino acids. Germline loops: CDR1 LGHDT, CDR2 YNNKEL (reference sequence). The V and J ends lost 5 bases and 5 bases, in that order; junction bases with no gene match: 5. CDR3 amino acids: CASSSTSGSHNEQFF. CDR3 DNA: TGTGCCAGCAGCTCAACTAGCGGGAGCCACAATGAGCAGTTCTTC.

This clonotype was counted a few times. The CDR3 nucleotides are TGCAGTGCTAGTCCAGGGGAAAACTATGGCTACACCTTC. Translation: CSASPGENYGYTF. The V and J genes are TRBV20-1 and TRBJ1-2; possibly TRBD1 for D (6 bases). The V end was cut by 3 bases, the J end by 2 bases, with 10 bases between. The V gene's germline CDR1 is DFQATT and CDR2 SNEGSKA (reference sequence). This CDR3 is built from 13 residues.

The rearrangement uses TRBV27 and TRBJ2-1, with TRBD2 identical over 9 bases. The V gene end was trimmed by 6 bases and the J gene end by 7 bases; junction bases not matched to a gene: 16. The CDR3 extends over 17 amino acids. Germline CDR1 is MNHEY and CDR2 is SMNVEV (reference sequence). The CDR3 region is CASSVHNSGRRRNEQFF. CDR3 DNA sequence: TGTGCCAGCAGCGTACACAATAGCGGGAGAAGACGGAATGAGCAGTTCTTC.

This clonotype was counted between two and nine times. V gene TRBV5-1 combines with J gene TRBJ1-2, with a tentative D call TRBD1 (6 bases). From germline, CDR1 is SGHRS and CDR2 YFSETQ. Trimming stripped 0 bases from V and 11 bases from J, with 20 bases between. The CDR3 length is 15 residues. The CDR3 here is CASSLDLGGRDSYTF. The CDR3 DNA reads as TGCGCCAGCAGCTTGGATCTAGGGGGGCGCGATAGTTACACCTTC.

The chain recombines TRBV5-8 with TRBJ2-2; D is undetermined. V was clipped by 0 bases and J by 4 bases, with 10 bases between them. The CDR3 has 15 amino acids. Germline values: CDR1 SGHTS, CDR2 YDEGEE. The CDR3 DNA sequence: TGTGCCAGCAGCTTGGAGGTCGGCGTCACCGGGGAGCTGTTTTTT. Translation gives CASSLEVGVTGELFF.